The 16 T cell receptor beta chains reported below all come from one sample, sequenced in a study of PD-1 blockade in classical Hodgkin lymphoma. Some clones are missing from TCRdb's copy, which holds only in-frame ones; the method was immunoSEQ multiplex PCR. The sample carries some 23,000 clones, 80% to 85% recorded once. Described time point: cycle 4 day 1 (C4D1), after 5 to 7 weeks of nivolumab. All trial patients relapsed after autologous stem cell transplantation. Magnetic negative selection served to purify CD4+ T cells out of PBMCs that had been thawed. The sample was CD4+ T cells from blood, taken before the fourth cycle of nivolumab. The receptor set was obtained from a human donor with classical Hodgkin lymphoma.

The chain links TRBV9 to TRBJ1-3; 9 bases match TRBD1. The CDR3 consists of 18 residues. Germline V CDR1 and CDR2: SGDLS, YYNGEE. The V segment lost 0 bases and the J segment 0 bases; nucleotides outside the gene matches: 7. The CDR3 here is CASSVAGQGWDSGNTIYF. The CDR3 DNA sequence: TGTGCCAGCAGCGTAGCGGGACAGGGTTGGGACTCTGGAAACACCATATATTTT.

V and J are TRBV19 and TRBJ1-2; perhaps TRBD1 as D (6 bases). With 8 bases removed from V and 4 bases from J, the gap between germline ends came to 14 bases. Germline values: CDR1 LNHDA, CDR2 SQIVND (reference sequence). This CDR3 is 13 amino acids long. CDR3 region: CASEIGGGYGYTF. CDR3 nucleotides: TGTGCCAGTGAGATAGGGGGAGGCTATGGCTACACCTTC.

Only one count was recorded for this clone. The chain couples TRBV14 to TRBJ2-1; 10 bases are a match to TRBD2. Trimming took 0 bases from V and 12 from J; bases not matched to a gene: 5. Germline-derived CDR1 and CDR2 are SGHDN and FVKESK. The CDR3 consists of 14 residues. This CDR3 is CASSQDYQRGGQFF. The DNA of the CDR3 is TGTGCCAGCAGCCAAGATTACCAGCGGGGGGGGCAGTTCTTC.

The chain employs TRBV7-3 and TRBJ2-6, with D possibly TRBD1 on 5 matching bases. Between the trimmed V and J ends, which lost 2 bases and 0 bases, there was a span of 5 bases. This CDR3 contains 15 residues. The germline gives CDR1 SGHTA, CDR2 FQGTGA. The DNA for the CDR3 is TGTGCCAGCAGCTTAGGACACTCTGGGGCCAACGTCCTGACTTTC. Translation gives CASSLGHSGANVLTF.

The chain has TRBV10-3 and TRBJ2-1; the match to TRBD2 covers 9 bases. This CDR3 region has 15 residues. The trim removed 7 bases at V and 5 bases at J, leaving 9 bases unmatched. Germline V gene sequence: CDR1 ENHRY, CDR2 SYGVKD. The CDR3 is CAITPQAGGNNEQFF. In nucleotides, the CDR3 is TGTGCCATCACTCCCCAAGCGGGGGGTAACAATGAGCAGTTCTTC.

A single count supports this clone. The CDR3 bases are TGTGCCAGCAGTCCGCCGGGACAGGGTGGCATTCAGTACTTC. This encodes CASSPPGQGGIQYF. This chain uses TRBV27 with TRBJ2-4, with TRBD1 identical over 9 bases. This CDR3 has 14 residues. J lost 9 bases, V lost 5 bases, and 8 bases had no gene match. In germline, CDR1 is MNHEY, CDR2 SMNVEV (reference sequence).

V and J are TRBV7-6 and TRBJ2-5; D not certain. CDR1 SGHVS and CDR2 FNYEAQ come from the germline V gene. This CDR3 contains 12 residues. V lost 1 base and J 4 bases, leaving 4 bases between the germline ends. CDR3 in amino acids: CASSLGRETQYF. DNA of the CDR3: TGTGCCAGCAGCTTAGGTCGAGAGACCCAGTACTTC.

The genes are TRBV9 and TRBJ2-6; no definite D call. Trimming pared 0 bases from V and 0 bases from J, leaving 4 bases between. Germline CDR1 SGDLS, CDR2 YYNGEE. The CDR3 has 15 residues. CDR3 in amino acids: CASSVVSSGANVLTF. CDR3 in DNA: TGTGCCAGCAGCGTAGTATCCTCTGGGGCCAACGTCCTGACTTTC.

In nucleotides, the CDR3 is TGTGCCAGCAGGTTTTTACTCAGGGGGCCGACCCCAAACTATGGCTACACCTTC. It yields the protein CASRFLLRGPTPNYGYTF. J is TRBJ1-2 and V is TRBV28, with 8 positions matching TRBD1. Per the germline V gene, CDR1 is MDHEN and CDR2 is SYDVKM. The CDR3 contains 18 residues. V shed 6 bases and J 2 bases; nucleotides not matched to a gene: 17.

The V and J genes are TRBV7-6 and TRBJ2-6; D uncertain. Germline V gives CDR1 SGHVS, CDR2 FNYEAQ. Trimming removed 0 bases at V and 2 bases at J, with 8 bases between. This CDR3 spans 16 amino acids. CDR3 loop: CASSLAAAAGANVLTF. The CDR3 DNA sequence: TGTGCCAGCAGCTTAGCGGCGGCAGCTGGGGCCAACGTCCTGACTTTC. Variable domain in full (rest from reference TRBV7-6 and TRBJ2-6): GAGVSQSPRYKVTKRGQDVALRCDPISGHVSLYWYRQALGQGPEFLTYFNYEAQQDKSGLPNDRFSAERPEGSISTLTIQRTEQRDSAMYRCASSLAAAAGANVLTFGAGSRLTVL.

V is TRBV7-9 and J is TRBJ2-3; D not certain. Germline lookup yields CDR1 SEHNR and CDR2 FQNEAQ (reference sequence). The CDR3 contains 13 residues. Deletions cut 5 bases from V and 6 bases from J, with 12 bases between. CDR3 residues: CASSAPASDTQYF. CDR3 DNA: TGTGCCAGCAGCGCTCCAGCGTCGGATACGCAGTATTTT.

V gene TRBV28 combines with J gene TRBJ1-1; no reliable D call. V was cut by 3 bases and J by 6 bases, with 8 bases left in between. CDR1 MDHEN and CDR2 SYDVKM come from the germline V gene. The CDR3 spans 12 residues. As DNA, the CDR3 is TGTGCCAGCAGTTTTGGATTGGCTGAAGCTTTCTTT. Its translation: CASSFGLAEAFF. The full variable domain, completed using reference TRBV28 and TRBJ1-1, is DVKVTQSSRYLVKRTGEKVFLECVQDMDHENMFWYRQDPGLGLRLIYFSYDVKMKEKGDIPEGYSVSREKKERFSLILESASTNQTSMYLCASSFGLAEAFFGQGTRLTVV.

The V and J genes are TRBV7-2 and TRBJ1-6; perhaps TRBD1 as D (5 bases). From germline, CDR1 is SGHTA and CDR2 FQGNSA. V was pared by 1 base and J by 8 bases, with 24 bases between. The CDR3 totals 19 residues. CDR3 sequence reads: CASSLEYSRARYIHSPLHF. CDR3 nucleotides: TGTGCCAGCAGCTTAGAATATTCCAGGGCGCGTTATATTCATTCACCCCTCCACTTT. Using reference TRBV7-2 and TRBJ1-6 for the parts outside the CDR3, the full variable domain is GAGVSQSPSNKVTEKGKDVELRCDPISGHTALYWYRQSLGQGLEFLIYFQGNSAPDKSGLPSDRFSAERTGGSVSTLTIQRTQQEDSAVYLCASSLEYSRARYIHSPLHFGNGTRLTVT.

This clone has only one observation. V gene TRBV30 combines with J gene TRBJ2-5; D remains unclear. This CDR3 is built from 16 residues. CDR1 is GTSNPN and CDR2 is SVGIG in the germline V gene (reference sequence). The V end was cut by 4 bases, the J end by 5 bases, with 23 bases between. The CDR3 DNA reads TGTGCCTGGACCTCCCAGTATAACCAGCGCGGTGAGACCCAGTACTTC. This sequence encodes CAWTSQYNQRGETQYF.

The chain couples TRBV12-2 to TRBJ2-7; TRBD2, the table's D call, lacks a check against the DNA. TRBV12-2 is termed a pseudogene. The CDR3 has 12 amino acids. CDR3 DNA sequence: TGTGCCAGCACCATGACAGCGGGCGAGCAGTACTTC. Protein: CASTMTAGEQYF.

This clone showed up just a few times. The chain is built from TRBV7-2 and TRBJ1-2; D is unclear. The CDR3 totals 11 residues. The V and J ends lost 3 bases and 7 bases respectively, with 6 bases between them. The V gene's germline CDR1 is SGHTA and CDR2 FQGNSA. DNA of the CDR3: TGTGCCAGCAGCTTGCGGGGTGGCTACACCTTC. It codes for CASSLRGGYTF. Full variable domain (outside the CDR3, taken from reference TRBV7-2 and TRBJ1-2): GAGVSQSPSNKVTEKGKDVELRCDPISGHTALYWYRQSLGQGLEFLIYFQGNSAPDKSGLPSDRFSAERTGGSVSTLTIQRTQQEDSAVYLCASSLRGGYTFGSGTRLTVV.